Included here is one T cell receptor (beta chain) sequence, with context. Sequencing was performed with immunoSEQ multiplex PCR; in TCRdb, only in-frame clones are kept and a portion is missing. The sample comprises 16,000 or so clones, 86% of which are singletons, and roughly 2.6% rests with the top ten. This record belongs to a study of immune evolution from preneoplasia to lung adenocarcinoma. This CDR3 has 12 residues. Trimming shortened V by 6 bases and J by 3 bases, and 9 bases separated the two germline ends. Germline V CDR1 and CDR2: MDHEN, SYDVKM. The sequence was collected from a person aged 65-85 years with invasive lung adenocarcinoma. The genes are TRBV28 and TRBJ2-7; tentatively, D is TRBD2 (6 bases). The sample comprised FFPE invasive lung adenocarcinoma tissue. In DNA form, the CDR3 reads TGTGCCAGCAGCCGGGGGAACTACGAGCAGTACTTC. Its protein product is CASSRGNYEQYF.